This TCR beta chain is drawn from a study of STAT5B mutations in CD4+ large granular lymphocyte leukemia. V shed 5 bases, J shed 0 bases, and the junction held 6 bases outside the gene matches. The germline V gene has CDR1 SGHNT and CDR2 YENEEA. The CDR3 contains 15 residues. Clones were sequenced by immunoSEQ multiplex PCR, and TCRdb holds only the in-frame ones, with some missing. There are tens of thousands of clones in the sample; 81% occur only once, and approximately 3.8% lies in the top ten. Buffy coats from healthy blood donors served as controls. This chain links TRBV11-3 with TRBJ1-1, with 7 bases matching TRBD1. Sequenced input: CD4+ T cells from blood buffy coats. This TCR derives from a human donor in good health. As DNA, the CDR3 is TGTGCCAGCAGCCCAAGGGACAGATTGAACACTGAAGCTTTCTTT. Translating it yields CASSPRDRLNTEAFF.